These 26 T cell receptor beta chains share one sample of origin, sequenced in a study of T cells after yellow fever vaccination. Via MiXCR, TCRdb re-called the 5' RACE reads, giving one row per CDR3 protein. The profile shows 610,000 or so distinct CDR3 sequences, roughly an eighth of them singletons. The sequenced sample was PBMCs, obtained on the day of the yellow fever booster vaccination. Every receptor here comes from a man aged 30 to 45 who received the YFV17D yellow fever vaccine.

The chain joins TRBV7-2 to TRBJ2-2, with D hard to call. The germline V gene has CDR1 SGHTA and CDR2 FQGNSA. This CDR3 is 11 amino acids long. With 7 bases removed from V and 8 bases from J, the gap between germline ends came to 8 bases. The CDR3, as DNA: TGTGCCAGCACGATATCGGGGGAGCTGTTTTTT. This translates into CASTISGELFF. Based on the CDR3 plus reference TRBV7-2 and TRBJ2-2, the full variable domain is GAGVSQSPSNKVTEKGKDVELRCDPISGHTALYWYRQSLGQGLEFLIYFQGNSAPDKSGLPSDRFSAERTGGSVSTLTIQRTQQEDSAVYLCASTISGELFFGEGSRLTVL.

The chain recombines TRBV5-1 with TRBJ2-7; D possibly corresponds to TRBD2 (6 bases). The V end lost 2 bases, the J end lost 2 bases, and 14 bases lay between the germline ends. The CDR3 covers 15 residues. Germline CDR1 SGHRS, CDR2 YFSETQ. The CDR3 region is CASSLVSGDTYEQYF. The CDR3 region has the DNA TGCGCCAGCAGCTTAGTTAGCGGAGACACCTACGAGCAGTACTTC.

The chain joins TRBV12-3 or TRBV12-4 to TRBJ2-2; 9 nucleotides align to TRBD2. The CDR3 has 16 amino acids. V dropped 6 bases and J dropped 4; count of bases not matched to a gene: 9. The CDR3 reads CASSLLAAGGTGELFF. The CDR3 nucleotides are TGTGCCAGCAGCCTCCTGGCAGCGGGGGGCACCGGGGAGCTGTTTTTT.

V and J are TRBV5-6 and TRBJ2-7; tentatively, D is TRBD2 (6 bases). V lost 7 bases and J 0 bases, leaving 11 bases between the germline ends. CDR3 length equals 13 residues. In germline, CDR1 is SGHDT, CDR2 YYEEEE. CDR3: CASGGAASYEQYF. The CDR3 coding sequence is TGTGCCAGCGGCGGGGCCGCCTCCTACGAGCAGTACTTC.

This clonotype was counted between two and nine times. The chain uses TRBV6-4 and TRBJ2-3, with D possibly matching TRBD1 (5 bases). Germline CDR1 and CDR2: MRHNA and SNTAGT. Trimming took off 9 bases at V and 7 bases at J, with 20 bases between the two ends. The CDR3 has 14 residues. CDR3 sequence (DNA): TGTGCCAGGCCAGTAAACGCGCAGGGAAATACGCAGTATTTT. It is translated as CARPVNAQGNTQYF.

This clonotype has at least ten counts. The J gene is TRBJ1-1, the V gene TRBV7-2; TRBD1 might be the D (5 bases). Germline CDR1 is SGHTA and CDR2 is FQGNSA. This CDR3 region has 14 residues. Trimming left V 1 base short and J 2 bases short, with 8 bases between. Written as DNA, the CDR3 is TGTGCCAGCAGCTTAGTGCAGGGAAACACTGAAGCTTTCTTT. Translation: CASSLVQGNTEAFF.

The gene calls are TRBV12-3 or TRBV12-4 and TRBJ2-2; 11 positions match TRBD1. Losses at the gene ends were 3 bases for V and 4 bases for J; bases not matched to a gene: 4. The CDR3 is 16 amino acids. The CDR3 spells CASSLWGTGGTGELFF. CDR3 bases: TGTGCCAGCAGTTTGTGGGGGACAGGGGGCACCGGGGAGCTGTTTTTT.

This clonotype was picked up a small number of times. This chain links TRBV3-1 with TRBJ2-1; a possible D gene is TRBD2 (6 bases). Germline CDR1 and CDR2: LGHDT and YNNKEL (reference sequence). CDR3 length: 15 residues. V was clipped by 2 bases and J by 3 bases, with 11 bases between them. The CDR3 spells CASSQRTSFYNEQFF. For the CDR3, the DNA is TGTGCCAGCAGCCAAAGAACTAGCTTCTACAATGAGCAGTTCTTC.

In this sample, this clonotype turned up a few times. J is TRBJ2-1 and V is TRBV2, with D tentatively TRBD2 (6 bases). Germline CDR1 and CDR2: SNHLY and FYNNEI. V lost 5 bases, J lost 6 bases, and 14 bases lay in between. This CDR3 contains 14 residues. In DNA form, the CDR3 reads TGTGCCAGCAGTACTAGCCGGGGGAGCAATGAGCAGTTCTTC. Translation gives CASSTSRGSNEQFF.

In its sample, this clonotype was seen a few times. The V call is TRBV7-2, the J call TRBJ2-7; 7 bases align to TRBD1. J was trimmed by 2 bases and V by 1 base; bases with no gene match: 2. CDR3 length: 14 residues. Germline CDR1 SGHTA, CDR2 FQGNSA. CDR3 coding DNA: TGTGCCAGCAGCTTAGAGGGGGCCCCCTACGAGCAGTACTTC. Translation: CASSLEGAPYEQYF.

This clonotype was counted only a few times. V gene TRBV6-6 combines with J gene TRBJ1-2; a possible D gene is TRBD1 (5 bases). V lost 6 bases, J lost 8 bases, and 16 bases lay in between. The germline gives CDR1 MNHNY, CDR2 SVGAGI (reference sequence). The CDR3 is 13 residues long. The chain's CDR3 is CASSRDASGGYTF. The CDR3 nucleotides are TGTGCCAGCAGCAGGGACGCCTCCGGAGGCTACACCTTC.

The chain couples TRBV30 to TRBJ1-6, with no clear D. Germline V CDR1 and CDR2: GTSNPN, SVGIG (reference sequence). The CDR3 spans 12 residues. V dropped 1 base and J dropped 15 bases, with 13 bases sitting between them. The CDR3 DNA is TGTGCCTGGAGTGATAATAGGGCACACCTCCACTTT. Protein product: CAWSDNRAHLHF.

This clonotype has a handful of counts. This chain joins TRBV2 and TRBJ1-1, with a weak D call TRBD1 (5 bases). Germline CDR1 and CDR2: SNHLY and FYNNEI. The CDR3 is 12 residues long. The CDR3 coding sequence is TGTGCAAGTCAAACAGGGAACACTGAAGCTTTCTTT. This encodes CASQTGNTEAFF.

This clonotype was detected only a few times. The chain links TRBV3-1 to TRBJ1-5; the D gene is possibly TRBD1 (6 bases). The V gene's germline CDR1 is LGHDT and CDR2 YNNKEL (reference sequence). The CDR3 contains 17 residues. V lost 1 base and J lost 6, with 19 bases in between. CDR3 region: CASSQGGSGGSSQPQHF. The CDR3 DNA follows: TGTGCCAGCAGCCAAGGAGGGTCGGGGGGCAGTTCTCAGCCCCAGCATTTT. Filled out from reference TRBV3-1 and TRBJ1-5, the complete variable domain reads DTAVSQTPKYLVTQMGNDKSIKCEQNLGHDTMYWYKQDSKKFLKIMFSYNNKELIINETVPNRFSPKSPDKAHLNLHINSLELGDSAVYFCASSQGGSGGSSQPQHFGDGTRLSIL.

J is TRBJ2-7 and V is TRBV30; TRBD1 might be the D (5 bases). Germline-derived CDR1 and CDR2 are GTSNPN and SVGIG (reference sequence). This CDR3 has 14 amino acids. The ends were cut back, 3 bases at V and 4 bases at J, with 16 bases in the middle. Here the CDR3 DNA reads TGTGCCTGGAGGAACCCCAGGGCCCCATACGAGCAGTACTTC. Translated: CAWRNPRAPYEQYF. The complete variable domain, with remaining parts taken from reference TRBV30 and TRBJ2-7, reads SQTIHQWPATLVQPVGSPLSLECTVEGTSNPNLYWYRQAAGRGLQLLFYSVGIGQISSEVPQNLSASRPQDRQFILSSKKLLLSDSGFYLCAWRNPRAPYEQYFGPGTRLTVT.

V usage is TRBV18 and J usage is TRBJ2-7; D remains ambiguous. The V gene lost 3 bases and the J gene lost 3 bases, with 12 bases spanning the gap. This CDR3 has 14 amino acids. Germline V lookup: CDR1 KGHSH, CDR2 LQKENI. For the CDR3, the DNA is TGTGCCAGCTCACCGGGATTTGGTCTCTACGAGCAGTACTTC. Residues: CASSPGFGLYEQYF.

This clonotype was detected many times. The rearrangement links TRBV10-3 to TRBJ2-3, with D uncertain. CDR1 is ENHRY, CDR2 SYGVKD, per germline. The ends were cut back, 5 bases at V and 5 bases at J, with 14 bases in the middle. The CDR3 length is 14 residues. CDR3: CAISLDPREDTQYF. For the CDR3, the DNA is TGTGCCATCAGTCTAGACCCAAGGGAAGATACGCAGTATTTT.

The table lists this clonotype with a few counts. The chain couples TRBV7-9 to TRBJ1-2; the D is unclear. Looked up from germline, CDR1 is SEHNR and CDR2 is FQNEAQ (reference sequence). The CDR3 is 14 residues long. Trimming took off 0 bases at V and 1 base at J, with 6 bases between the two ends. The CDR3 DNA reads as TGTGCCAGCAGCTTAGCGGGTGATAACTATGGCTACACCTTC. Its protein is CASSLAGDNYGYTF.

In its sample, this clonotype was seen a few times. The V call is TRBV27, the J call TRBJ2-4; D unresolved. Germline assignment: CDR1 MNHEY and CDR2 SMNVEV (reference sequence). This CDR3 contains 13 residues. V was trimmed by 6 bases and J by 3 bases, leaving 9 bases between them. CDR3 protein: CASRPVDKNIQYF. In DNA form, the CDR3 reads TGTGCCAGCAGACCCGTTGACAAAAACATTCAGTACTTC.

This clonotype was detected a few times. This chain connects TRBV3-1 to TRBJ2-2; possible D gene TRBD2, 5 bases. V lost 0 bases and J 6 bases, leaving 11 bases between the germline ends. This CDR3 is 15 amino acids long. The germline CDR1 and CDR2 sequences are LGHDT and YNNKEL (reference sequence). CDR3: CASSQESGIAGELFF. Here the CDR3 DNA reads TGTGCCAGCAGCCAAGAGTCCGGGATAGCCGGGGAGCTGTTTTTT.

The chain is built from TRBV7-9 and TRBJ2-1, with D hard to call. The CDR3 totals 15 residues. Germline values: CDR1 SEHNR, CDR2 FQNEAQ (reference sequence). The CDR3 loop reads CAEYVASESYNEQFF. In nucleotides, the CDR3 is TGTGCGGAGTATGTGGCTTCCGAGTCCTACAATGAGCAGTTCTTC.

This chain connects TRBV9 to TRBJ2-1; D is unresolved. Between the trimmed V and J ends, which lost 0 bases and 7 bases, there was a span of 8 bases. Germline V gene data show CDR1 as SGDLS and CDR2 as YYNGEE. The CDR3 covers 13 residues. DNA of the CDR3: TGTGCCAGCAGCGTAGCTTCTAAAAATGAGCAGTTCTTC. Its translation is CASSVASKNEQFF.

A few counts support this clonotype. The chain uses TRBV15 and TRBJ2-1; D is undetermined. The CDR3 contains 15 residues. Between the trimmed V and J ends, which lost 0 bases and 0 bases, there was a span of 6 bases. In germline, CDR1 is LNHNV, CDR2 YYDKDF (reference sequence). CDR3 amino acids: CATSRELISYNEQFF. In DNA, the CDR3 is TGTGCCACCAGCAGAGAACTCATCTCCTACAATGAGCAGTTCTTC.

The genes are TRBV7-2 and TRBJ1-6; D might be TRBD1 (5 bases). CDR1 SGHTA and CDR2 FQGNSA come from the germline V gene. V lost 0 bases to trimming and J lost 6 bases, with 9 bases between them. The CDR3 is 15 amino acids. The CDR3 region is CASSLASRVNSPLHF. The CDR3 coding sequence is TGTGCCAGCAGCTTAGCGAGCAGGGTTAATTCACCCCTCCACTTT.

The V gene is TRBV20-1, the J gene TRBJ2-1; 7 bases fit TRBD2. Germline assignment: CDR1 DFQATT and CDR2 SNEGSKA (reference sequence). This CDR3 is built from 15 residues. V was clipped by 6 bases and J by 7 bases; unmatched bases: 15. The CDR3 DNA reads as TGCAGTGCCCTTAACGGGGACTCCGGGGGGAATGAGCAGTTCTTC. As protein: CSALNGDSGGNEQFF.

This clonotype was detected only a few times. This sequence joins TRBV18 and TRBJ2-3, with 7 bases matching TRBD2. The length of the CDR3 is 17 residues. Germline V CDR1 and CDR2: KGHSH, LQKENI. V dropped 4 bases and J dropped 2; count of bases not matched to a gene: 12. The CDR3 protein is CASSREDSGWATDTQYF. In DNA, the CDR3 is TGTGCCAGCTCACGGGAGGATAGCGGGTGGGCCACAGATACGCAGTATTTT. The variable domain in full, completed from reference TRBV18 and TRBJ2-3, reads NAGVMQNPRHLVRRRGQEARLRCSPMKGHSHVYWYRQLPEEGLKFMVYLQKENIIDESGMPKERFSAEFPKEGPSILRIQQVVRGDSAAYFCASSREDSGWATDTQYFGPGTRLTVL.